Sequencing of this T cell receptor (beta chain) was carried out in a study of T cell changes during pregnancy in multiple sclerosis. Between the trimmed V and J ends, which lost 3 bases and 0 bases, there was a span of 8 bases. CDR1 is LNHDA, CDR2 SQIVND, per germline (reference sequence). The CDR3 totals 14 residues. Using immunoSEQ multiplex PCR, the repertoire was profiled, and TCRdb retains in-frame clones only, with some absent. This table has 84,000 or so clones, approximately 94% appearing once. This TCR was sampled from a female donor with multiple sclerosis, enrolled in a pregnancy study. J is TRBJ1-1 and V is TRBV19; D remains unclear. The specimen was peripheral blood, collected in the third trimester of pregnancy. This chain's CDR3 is CASSMTPMNTEAFF. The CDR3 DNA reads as TGTGCCAGTAGTATGACACCTATGAACACTGAAGCTTTCTTT. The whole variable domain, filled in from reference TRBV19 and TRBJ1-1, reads DGGITQSPKYLFRKEGQNVTLSCEQNLNHDAMYWYRQDPGQGLRLIYYSQIVNDFQKGDIAEGYSVSREKKESFPLTVTSAQKNPTAFYLCASSMTPMNTEAFFGQGTRLTVV.